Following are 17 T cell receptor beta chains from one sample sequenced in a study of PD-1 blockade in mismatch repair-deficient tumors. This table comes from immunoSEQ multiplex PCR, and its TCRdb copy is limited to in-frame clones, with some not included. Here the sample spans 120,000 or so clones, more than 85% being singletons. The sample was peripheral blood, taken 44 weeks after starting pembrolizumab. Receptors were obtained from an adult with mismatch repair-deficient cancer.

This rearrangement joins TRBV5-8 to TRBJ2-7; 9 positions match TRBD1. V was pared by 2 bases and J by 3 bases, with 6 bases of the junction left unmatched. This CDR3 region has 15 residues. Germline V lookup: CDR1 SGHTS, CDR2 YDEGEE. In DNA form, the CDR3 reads TGTGCCAGCAGCTTCCTCGGGACAGGGAACTACGAGCAGTACTTC. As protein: CASSFLGTGNYEQYF.

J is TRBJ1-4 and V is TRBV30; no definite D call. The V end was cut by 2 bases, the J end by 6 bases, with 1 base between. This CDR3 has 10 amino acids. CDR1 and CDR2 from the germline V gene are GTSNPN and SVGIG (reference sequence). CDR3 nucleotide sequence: TGTGCCTGGAGTTATGAAAAACTGTTTTTT. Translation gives CAWSYEKLFF.

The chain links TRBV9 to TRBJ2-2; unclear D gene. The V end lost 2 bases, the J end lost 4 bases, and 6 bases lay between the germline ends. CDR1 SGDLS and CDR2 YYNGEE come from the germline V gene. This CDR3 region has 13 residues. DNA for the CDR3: TGTGCCAGCAGCGTGATATTCACCGGGGAGCTGTTTTTT. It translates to CASSVIFTGELFF.

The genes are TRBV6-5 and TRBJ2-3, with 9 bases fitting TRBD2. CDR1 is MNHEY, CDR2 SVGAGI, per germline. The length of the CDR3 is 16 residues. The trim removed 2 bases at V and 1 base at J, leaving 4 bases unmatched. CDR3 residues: CASSYDPSGGTDTQYF. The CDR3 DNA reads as TGTGCCAGCAGTTACGATCCTAGCGGGGGCACAGATACGCAGTATTTT.

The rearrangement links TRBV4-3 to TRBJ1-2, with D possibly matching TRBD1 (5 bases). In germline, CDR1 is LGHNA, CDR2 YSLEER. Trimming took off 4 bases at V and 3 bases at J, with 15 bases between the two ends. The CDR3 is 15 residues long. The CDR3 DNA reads TGCGCCAGCAGCCGGATATTGGGACCAGACTATGGCTACACCTTC. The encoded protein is CASSRILGPDYGYTF.

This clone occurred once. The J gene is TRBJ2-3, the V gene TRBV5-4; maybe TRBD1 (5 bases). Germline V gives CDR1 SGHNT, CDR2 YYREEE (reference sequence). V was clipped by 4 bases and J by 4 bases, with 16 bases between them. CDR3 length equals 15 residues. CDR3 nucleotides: TGTGCCAGCAGCCAAGGGAATCAGGGATCAGATACGCAGTATTTT. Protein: CASSQGNQGSDTQYF.

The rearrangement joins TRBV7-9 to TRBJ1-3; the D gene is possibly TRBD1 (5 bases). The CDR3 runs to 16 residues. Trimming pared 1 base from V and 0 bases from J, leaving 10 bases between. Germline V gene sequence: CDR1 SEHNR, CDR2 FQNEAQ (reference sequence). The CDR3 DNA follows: TGTGCCAGCAGCTTAGGAACAGGACACTCTGGAAACACCATATATTTT. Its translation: CASSLGTGHSGNTIYF.

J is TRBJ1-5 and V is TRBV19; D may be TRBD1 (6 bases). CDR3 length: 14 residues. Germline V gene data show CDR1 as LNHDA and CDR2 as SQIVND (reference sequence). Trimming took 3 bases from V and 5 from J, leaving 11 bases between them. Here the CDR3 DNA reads TGTGCCAGTAGTATGGCGGACAGCTATCAGCCCCAGCATTTT. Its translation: CASSMADSYQPQHF.

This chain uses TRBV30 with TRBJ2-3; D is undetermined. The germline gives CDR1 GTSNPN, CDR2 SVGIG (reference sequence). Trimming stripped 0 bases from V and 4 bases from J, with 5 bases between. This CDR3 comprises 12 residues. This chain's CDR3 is CAWSVQSDTQYF. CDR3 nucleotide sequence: TGTGCCTGGAGTGTACAGTCAGATACGCAGTATTTT.

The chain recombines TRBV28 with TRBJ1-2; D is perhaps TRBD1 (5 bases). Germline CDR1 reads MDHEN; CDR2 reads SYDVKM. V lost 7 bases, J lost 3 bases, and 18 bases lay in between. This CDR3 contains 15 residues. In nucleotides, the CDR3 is TGTGCCAGCACCCTCAACGTAGACAGAGACTATGGCTACACCTTC. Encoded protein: CASTLNVDRDYGYTF.

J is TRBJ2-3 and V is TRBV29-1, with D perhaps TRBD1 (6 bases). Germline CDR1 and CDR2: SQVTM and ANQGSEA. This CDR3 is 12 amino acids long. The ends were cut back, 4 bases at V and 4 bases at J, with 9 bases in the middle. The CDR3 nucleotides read TGCAGCGTTGTGACAGGCCCAGATACGCAGTATTTT. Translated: CSVVTGPDTQYF.

This chain's CDR3 is CASSEQVWSSYNEQFF. The DNA of the CDR3 is TGTGCCAGCAGTGAACAGGTCTGGAGCTCCTACAATGAGCAGTTCTTC. The chain is built from TRBV6-4 and TRBJ2-1, with TRBD1 as a possible D gene (5 bases). Trimming left V 3 bases short and J 0 bases short, with 12 bases between. This CDR3 is built from 16 residues. Germline CDR1 is MRHNA and CDR2 is SNTAGT.

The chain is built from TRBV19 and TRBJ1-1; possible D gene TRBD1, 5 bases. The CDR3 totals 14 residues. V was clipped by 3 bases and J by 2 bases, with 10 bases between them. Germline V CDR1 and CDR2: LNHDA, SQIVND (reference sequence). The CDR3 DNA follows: TGTGCCAGTAGTATCCCGACAGCCAACACTGAAGCTTTCTTT. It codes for CASSIPTANTEAFF.

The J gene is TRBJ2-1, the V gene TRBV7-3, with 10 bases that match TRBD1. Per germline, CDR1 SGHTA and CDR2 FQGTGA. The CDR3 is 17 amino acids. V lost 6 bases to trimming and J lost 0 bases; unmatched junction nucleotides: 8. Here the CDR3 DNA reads TGTGCCAGCAGTCCGGGACAGGGGACGAGCTCCTACAATGAGCAGTTCTTC. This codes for CASSPGQGTSSYNEQFF. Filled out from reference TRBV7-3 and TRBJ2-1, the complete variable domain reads GAGVSQTPSNKVTEKGKYVELRCDPISGHTALYWYRQSLGQGPEFLIYFQGTGAADDSGLPNDRFFAVRPEGSVSTLKIQRTERGDSAVYLCASSPGQGTSSYNEQFFGPGTRLTVL.

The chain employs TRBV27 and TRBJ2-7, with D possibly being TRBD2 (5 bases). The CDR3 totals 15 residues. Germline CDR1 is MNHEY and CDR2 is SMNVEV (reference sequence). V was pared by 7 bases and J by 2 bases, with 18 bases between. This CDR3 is CASKRTSHQAYEQYF. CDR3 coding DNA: TGTGCCAGCAAGAGGACTTCCCACCAGGCCTACGAGCAGTACTTC.

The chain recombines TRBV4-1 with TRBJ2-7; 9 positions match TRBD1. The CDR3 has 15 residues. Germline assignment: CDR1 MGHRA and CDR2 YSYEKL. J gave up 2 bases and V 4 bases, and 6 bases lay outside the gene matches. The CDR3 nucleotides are TGCGCCAGCAGCCTCAACCGGGACAGGGCCTACGAGCAGTACTTC. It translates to CASSLNRDRAYEQYF.

CDR3 sequence reads: CASSLIPGTEYEQYF. DNA of the CDR3: TGCGCCAGCAGCTTGATCCCCGGGACAGAGTACGAGCAGTACTTC. The chain combines TRBV5-1 with TRBJ2-7, with 7 bases fitting TRBD1. Losses at the gene ends were 1 base for V and 4 bases for J; bases not matched to a gene: 8. Germline CDR1 SGHRS, CDR2 YFSETQ. CDR3 length: 15 amino acids.